The sequence of this TCR beta chain was determined in a study of vaccination and CD4 T cells after COVID-19. Study at large: Four females and six males made up the convalescents, with two Hispanic. Cultures acting as controls obtained a CEFX pool, an HIV-1 Nef pool, or no peptide.

In the case of this clonotype: Antigen unknown.

Trimming cost V 5 bases and J 4 bases; bases outside gene matches: 13. CDR1 is KGHDR, CDR2 SFDVKD, per germline. The length of the CDR3 is 18 residues. Treatment defined: approximately 9-day PBMC culture with coronavirus spike peptide pools or control peptides (ViraFEST assay). Cultured CD4+ T cell DNA underwent sequencing with the Oncomine TCR Beta short-read assay. Someone extracted genomic DNA from cultured CD4+ T cells. TCRdb processed the PCR reads anew with MiXCR; each CDR3 protein has one entry. There are roughly 21,000 distinct CDR3 sequences in the sample; roughly 60% occur only once, and 23% lies in the top ten.

The origin of this receptor is a human donor who received a COVID-19 vaccine. This specimen consisted of CD4+ T cells from blood, cultured in vitro, obtained before SARS-CoV-2 vaccination. The rearrangement joins TRBV24-1 to TRBJ2-3, with TRBD1 matching 11 bases. The CDR3 region has the DNA TGTGCCACCAGTGCTGTATTCTCCCGGACAGGGGGCTCAGATACGCAGTATTTT. Translating it yields CATSAVFSRTGGSDTQYF.